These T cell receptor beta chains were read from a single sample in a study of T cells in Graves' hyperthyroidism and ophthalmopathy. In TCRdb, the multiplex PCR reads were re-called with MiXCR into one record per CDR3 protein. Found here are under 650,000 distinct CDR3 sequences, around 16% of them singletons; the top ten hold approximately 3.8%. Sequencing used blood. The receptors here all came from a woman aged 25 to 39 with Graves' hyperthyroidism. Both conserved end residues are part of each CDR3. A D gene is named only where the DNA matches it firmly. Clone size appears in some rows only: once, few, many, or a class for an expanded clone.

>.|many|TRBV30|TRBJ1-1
TGTGCCTGGAGTGTCACGAGTAGGAACACTGAAGCTTTCTTT
CAWSVTSRNTEAFF
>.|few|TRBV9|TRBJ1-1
TGTGCCAGCAGCGACCCGTGGGGGGGGACTGAAGCTTTCTTT
CASSDPWGGTEAFF
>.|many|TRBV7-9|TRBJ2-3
TGTGCCAGCAGCTCCATTCGGGCTTCAAGGAGCACAGATACGCAGTATTTT
CASSSIRASRSTDTQYF
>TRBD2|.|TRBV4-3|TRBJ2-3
TGCGCCAGCAGCCAAGATCAGGCTAGCGGGTCTAGCACAGATACGCAGTATTTT
CASSQDQASGSSTDTQYF
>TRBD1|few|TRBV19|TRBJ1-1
TGTGCCAGTAGTAGCAAAAGGGGGCAGGGTCGGATGACTGAAGCTTTCTTT
CASSSKRGQGRMTEAFF
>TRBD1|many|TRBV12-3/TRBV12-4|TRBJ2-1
TGTGCCAGCGCCGGGACAGGGGTTGTCAATGAGCAGTTCTTC
CASAGTGVVNEQFF
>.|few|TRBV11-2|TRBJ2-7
TGTGCCAGCAGCTTAAGTACGGGGGAGCAGTACTTC
CASSLSTGEQYF
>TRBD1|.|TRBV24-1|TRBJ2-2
TGTGCCACCATGGACCTGACAGGGACGAACACCGGGGAGCTGTTTTTT
CATMDLTGTNTGELFF
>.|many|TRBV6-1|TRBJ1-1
TGTGCCAGTATTGGGAACACTGAAGCTTTCTTT
CASIGNTEAFF
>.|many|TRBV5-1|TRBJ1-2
TGCGCCAGCAGCTCGGCCAGGAACTATGGCTACACCTTC
CASSSARNYGYTF
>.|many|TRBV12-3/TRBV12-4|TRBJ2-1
TGTGCCAGCAGCCGCATTCAGACCGCGGCCAATGAGCAGTTCTTC
CASSRIQTAANEQFF
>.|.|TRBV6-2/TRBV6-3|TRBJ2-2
TGTGCCAGCAGTTACAGGGCCGGGGAGCTGTTTTTT
CASSYRAGELFF
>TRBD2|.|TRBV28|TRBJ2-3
TGTGCCAGCAGTTCCCATAGCGGGAGGGTCGATACGCAGTATTTT
CASSSHSGRVDTQYF
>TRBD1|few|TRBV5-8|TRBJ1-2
TGTGCCAGTTTACTCAGGGGGAACTATGGCTACACCTTC
CASLLRGNYGYTF
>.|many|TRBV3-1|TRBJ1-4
TGTGCCAGCAGCCAAGAACGTGAAAAACTGTTTTTT
CASSQEREKLFF
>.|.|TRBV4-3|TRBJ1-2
TGCGCCAGCAGCCAAGATAGGTCGTCGGGGCGAAGGGGCTACACCTTC
CASSQDRSSGRRGYTF
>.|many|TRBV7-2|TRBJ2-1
TGTGCCAGCAGCTGGGCCGCCGAGCAGTTCTTC
CASSWAAEQFF
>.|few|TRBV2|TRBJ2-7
TGTGCCAGCAGTGCCAGGGGGGGTGGCGAGCAGTACTTC
CASSARGGGEQYF
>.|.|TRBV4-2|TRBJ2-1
TGTGCCAGCAGCCAAGTTGGGTATTTGAATGAGCAGTTCTTC
CASSQVGYLNEQFF
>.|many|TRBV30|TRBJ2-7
TGTGCCTGGAGTGTGGGCGAGCAGTACTTC
CAWSVGEQYF
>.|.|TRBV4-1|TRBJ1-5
TGCGCCAGCAGCCAAGATCCACATCAGCCCCAGCATTTT
CASSQDPHQPQHF
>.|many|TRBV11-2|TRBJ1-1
TGTGCCAGCAGCCCCCCTTGGCGGGGCGTTCGGAACACTGAAGCTTTCTTT
CASSPPWRGVRNTEAFF
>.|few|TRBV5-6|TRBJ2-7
TGTGCCAGCAGCTTCTCGGAGTGGGAGCAGTACTTC
CASSFSEWEQYF
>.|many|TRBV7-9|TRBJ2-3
TGTGCCAGCAGCCTGGATGTAGATACGCAGTATTTT
CASSLDVDTQYF
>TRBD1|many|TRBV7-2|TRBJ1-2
TGTGCCAGCAGCTCCCGGACAGGGAGAGGGGGCTACACCTTC
CASSSRTGRGGYTF
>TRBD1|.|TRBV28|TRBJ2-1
TGTGCCAGCAGTACCGGGACAGGGATAGCTGGTGAGCAGTTCTTC
CASSTGTGIAGEQFF
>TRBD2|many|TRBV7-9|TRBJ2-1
TGTGCCAGCAGCCCTAGCGGGGATCTTTACAATGAGCAGTTCTTC
CASSPSGDLYNEQFF
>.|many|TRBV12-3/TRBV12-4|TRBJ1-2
TGTGCCAGCAGTTTGACAGCTAACTATGGCTACACCTTC
CASSLTANYGYTF
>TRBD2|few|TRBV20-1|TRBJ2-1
TGCAGTGCTAGAGCCTGGGGGGGGGTTGCGGCGGGAGGGCACAATGAGCAGTTCTTC
CSARAWGGVAAGGHNEQFF
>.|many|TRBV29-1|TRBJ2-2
TGCAGCGTTGAATCAGGGGGAGGGACCGGGGAGCTGTTTTTT
CSVESGGGTGELFF
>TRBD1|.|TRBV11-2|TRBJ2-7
TGTGCCAGCACCATTTCCCAGGGGGCCTACGAGCAGTACTTC
CASTISQGAYEQYF
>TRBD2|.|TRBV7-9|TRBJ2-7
TGTGCCAGCAGCTATAATCAGGGACTAGCGGTTTACGAGCAGTACTTC
CASSYNQGLAVYEQYF
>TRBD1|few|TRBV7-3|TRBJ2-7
TGTGCCAGCAGCCCCGGTTGGGGGACAGCATACGAGCAGTACTTC
CASSPGWGTAYEQYF
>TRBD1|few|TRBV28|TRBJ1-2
TGTGCCAGCAGTACCCGACAGGGCTCCAACTATGGCTACACCTTC
CASSTRQGSNYGYTF
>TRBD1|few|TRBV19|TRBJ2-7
TGTGCCAGTAAGGGGACAGGCCCTTCCTACGAGCAGTACTTC
CASKGTGPSYEQYF
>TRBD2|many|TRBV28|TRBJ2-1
TGTGCCAGCAGCCCCCGACTAGCGGGAGGGCCCTCAGGCAATGAGCAGTTCTTC
CASSPRLAGGPSGNEQFF
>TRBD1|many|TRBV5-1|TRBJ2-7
TGCGCCAGCAGCTTGGGACAGGGGCCCTACTACGAGCAGTACTTC
CASSLGQGPYYEQYF
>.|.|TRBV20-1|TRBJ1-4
TGCAGTGCTAGAGATCGGGGCAGGGCGGGTGAAAAACTGTTTTTT
CSARDRGRAGEKLFF
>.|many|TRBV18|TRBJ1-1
TGTGCCAGCTCACCACCGATCAACACTGAAGCTTTCTTT
CASSPPINTEAFF
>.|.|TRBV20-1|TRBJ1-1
TGCAGTGCTAGAGGGGCTGGGGGGCCCGCCGGTGAAGCTTTCTTT
CSARGAGGPAGEAFF
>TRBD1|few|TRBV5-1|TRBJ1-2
TGCGCCAGCAGCCGCGAGGACAGGGGATATGGCTACACCTTC
CASSREDRGYGYTF
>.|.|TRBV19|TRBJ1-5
TGTGCCAGTAGTTCATGGGATCGCAATCAGCCCCAGCATTTT
CASSSWDRNQPQHF
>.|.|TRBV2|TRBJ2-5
TGTGCCAGCCAGGGTGGAGAGACCCAGTACTTC
CASQGGETQYF
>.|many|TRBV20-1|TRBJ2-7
TGCAGTGCTACCCCTCCTACTGATTCCTACGAGCAGTACTTC
CSATPPTDSYEQYF
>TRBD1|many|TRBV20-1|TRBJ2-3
TGCAGTGCTCGAGGGACAGGGGGCACAGATACGCAGTATTTT
CSARGTGGTDTQYF